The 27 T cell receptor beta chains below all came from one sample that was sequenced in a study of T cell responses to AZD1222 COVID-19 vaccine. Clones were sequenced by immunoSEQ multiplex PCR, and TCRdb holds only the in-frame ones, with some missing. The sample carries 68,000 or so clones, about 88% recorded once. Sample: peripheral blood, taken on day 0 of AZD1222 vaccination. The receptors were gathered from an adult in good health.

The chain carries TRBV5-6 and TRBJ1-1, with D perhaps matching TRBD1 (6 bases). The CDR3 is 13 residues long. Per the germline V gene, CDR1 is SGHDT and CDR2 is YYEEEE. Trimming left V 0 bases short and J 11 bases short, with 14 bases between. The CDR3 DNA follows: TGTGCCAGCAGCTTGGGCCCCGGGGGCCAGGCTTTCTTT. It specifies CASSLGPGGQAFF.

The CDR3 protein is CASSLPKNSPLHF. CDR3 nucleotides: TGTGCCAGCAGCCTCCCCAAGAATTCACCCCTCCACTTT. V is TRBV3-1 (or the pseudogene TRBV3-2) and J is TRBJ1-6, with no clear D. There are 13 residues in the CDR3. CDR1 and CDR2 from the germline V gene are LGHDT and YNNKEL (reference sequence). Trimming removed 4 bases at V and 7 bases at J, with 8 bases between.

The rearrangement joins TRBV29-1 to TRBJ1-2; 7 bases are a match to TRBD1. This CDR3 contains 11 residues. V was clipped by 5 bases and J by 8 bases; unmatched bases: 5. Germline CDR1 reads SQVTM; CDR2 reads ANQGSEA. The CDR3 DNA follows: TGCAGCGTTTGGGACAGTGGAGGCTACACCTTC. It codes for CSVWDSGGYTF.

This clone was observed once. The CDR3 nucleotides are TGTGCCAGCGGGCGCAACCGGGCTTTTAGCTCCTACAATGAGCAGTTCTTC. Translated, it gives CASGRNRAFSSYNEQFF. The chain combines TRBV11-2 with TRBJ2-1; D uncertain. This CDR3 has 17 amino acids. Germline V gene data show CDR1 as SGHAT and CDR2 as FQNNGV. Trimming left V 8 bases short and J 0 bases short, with 20 bases between. The full variable domain, its missing parts supplied by reference TRBV11-2 and TRBJ2-1, is EAGVAQSPRYKIIEKRQSVAFWCNPISGHATLYWYQQILGQGPKLLIQFQNNGVVDDSQLPKDRFSAERLKGVDSTLKIQPAKLEDSAVYLCASGRNRAFSSYNEQFFGPGTRLTVL.

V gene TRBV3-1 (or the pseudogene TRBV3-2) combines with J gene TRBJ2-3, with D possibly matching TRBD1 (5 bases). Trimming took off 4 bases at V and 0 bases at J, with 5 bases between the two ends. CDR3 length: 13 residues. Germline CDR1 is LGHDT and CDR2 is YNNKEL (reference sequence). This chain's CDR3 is CASSRQSTDTQYF. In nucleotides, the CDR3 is TGTGCCAGCAGCCGACAGAGCACAGATACGCAGTATTTT.

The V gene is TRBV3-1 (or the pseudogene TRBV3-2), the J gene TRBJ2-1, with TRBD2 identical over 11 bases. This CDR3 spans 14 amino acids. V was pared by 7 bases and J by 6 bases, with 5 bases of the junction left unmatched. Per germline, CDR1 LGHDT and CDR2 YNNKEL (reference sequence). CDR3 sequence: CASTGSGRANEQFF. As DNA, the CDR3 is TGTGCCAGCACAGGTAGCGGGAGGGCCAATGAGCAGTTCTTC.

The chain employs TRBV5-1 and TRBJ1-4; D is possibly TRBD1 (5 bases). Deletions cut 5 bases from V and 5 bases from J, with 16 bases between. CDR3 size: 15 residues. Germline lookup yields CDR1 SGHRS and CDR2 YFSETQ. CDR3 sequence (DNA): TGCGCCAGCAGGGCTAGTAGGGGAGAGAATGAAAAACTGTTTTTT. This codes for CASRASRGENEKLFF. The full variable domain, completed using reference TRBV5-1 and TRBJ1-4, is KAGVTQTPRYLIKTRGQQVTLSCSPISGHRSVSWYQQTPGQGLQFLFEYFSETQRNKGNFPGRFSGRQFSNSRSEMNVSTLELGDSALYLCASRASRGENEKLFFGSGTQLSVL.

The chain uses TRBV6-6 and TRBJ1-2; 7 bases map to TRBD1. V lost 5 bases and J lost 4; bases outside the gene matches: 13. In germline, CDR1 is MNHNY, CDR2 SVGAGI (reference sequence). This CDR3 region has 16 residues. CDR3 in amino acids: CASSRTRDSRGYGYTF. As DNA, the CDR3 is TGTGCCAGCAGTCGAACCCGGGACAGTCGTGGCTATGGCTACACCTTC.

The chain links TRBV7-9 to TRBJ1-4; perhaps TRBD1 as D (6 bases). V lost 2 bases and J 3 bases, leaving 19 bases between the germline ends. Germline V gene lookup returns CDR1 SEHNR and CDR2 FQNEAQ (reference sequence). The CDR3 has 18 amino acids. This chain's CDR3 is CASSLSLGPKGANEKLFF. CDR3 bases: TGTGCCAGCAGCTTATCATTGGGACCCAAGGGGGCTAATGAAAAACTGTTTTTT. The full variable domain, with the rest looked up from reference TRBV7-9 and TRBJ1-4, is DTGVSQNPRHKITKRGQNVTFRCDPISEHNRLYWYRQTLGQGPEFLTYFQNEAQLEKSRLLSDRFSAERPKGSFSTLEIQRTEQGDSAMYLCASSLSLGPKGANEKLFFGSGTQLSVL.

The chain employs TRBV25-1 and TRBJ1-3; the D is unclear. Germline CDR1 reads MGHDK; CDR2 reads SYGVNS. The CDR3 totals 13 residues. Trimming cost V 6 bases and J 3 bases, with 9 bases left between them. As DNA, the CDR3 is TGTGCCAGCAGGAGTACCGATGGAAACACCATATATTTT. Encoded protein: CASRSTDGNTIYF.

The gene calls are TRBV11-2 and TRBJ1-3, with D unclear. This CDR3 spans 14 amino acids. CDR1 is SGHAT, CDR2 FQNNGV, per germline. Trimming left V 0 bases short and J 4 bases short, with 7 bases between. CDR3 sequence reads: CASSLEQTGNTIYF. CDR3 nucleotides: TGTGCCAGCAGCTTAGAGCAGACAGGAAACACCATATATTTT.

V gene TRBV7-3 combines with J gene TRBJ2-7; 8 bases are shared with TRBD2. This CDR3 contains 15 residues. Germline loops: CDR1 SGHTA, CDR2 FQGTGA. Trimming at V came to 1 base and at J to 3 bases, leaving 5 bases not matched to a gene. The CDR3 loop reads CASSLNGGGYYEQYF. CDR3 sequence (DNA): TGTGCCAGCAGCTTAAACGGGGGGGGGTACTACGAGCAGTACTTC.

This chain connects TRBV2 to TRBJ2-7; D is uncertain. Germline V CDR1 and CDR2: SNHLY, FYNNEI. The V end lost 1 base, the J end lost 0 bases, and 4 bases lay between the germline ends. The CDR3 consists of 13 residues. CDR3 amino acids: CASSEGISYEQYF. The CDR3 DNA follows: TGTGCCAGCAGTGAAGGGATCTCCTACGAGCAGTACTTC.

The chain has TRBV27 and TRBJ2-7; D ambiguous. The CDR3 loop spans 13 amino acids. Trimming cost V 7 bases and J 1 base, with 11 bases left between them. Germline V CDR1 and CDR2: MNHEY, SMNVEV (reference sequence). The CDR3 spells CASKILGSYEQYF. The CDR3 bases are TGTGCCAGCAAGATATTGGGTTCCTACGAGCAGTACTTC.

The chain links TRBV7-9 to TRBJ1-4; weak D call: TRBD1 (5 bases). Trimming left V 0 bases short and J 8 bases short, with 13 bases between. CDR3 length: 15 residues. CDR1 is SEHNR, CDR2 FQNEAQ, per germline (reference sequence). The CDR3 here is CASSLASGRQEKLFF. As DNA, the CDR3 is TGTGCCAGCAGCTTAGCATCGGGGCGCCAGGAAAAACTGTTTTTT.

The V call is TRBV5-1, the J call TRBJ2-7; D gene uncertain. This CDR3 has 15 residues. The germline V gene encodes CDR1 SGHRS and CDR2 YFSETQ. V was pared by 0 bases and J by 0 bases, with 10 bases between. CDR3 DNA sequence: TGCGCCAGCAGCTTGGGGGGTCAGCCCTCCTACGAGCAGTACTTC. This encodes CASSLGGQPSYEQYF.

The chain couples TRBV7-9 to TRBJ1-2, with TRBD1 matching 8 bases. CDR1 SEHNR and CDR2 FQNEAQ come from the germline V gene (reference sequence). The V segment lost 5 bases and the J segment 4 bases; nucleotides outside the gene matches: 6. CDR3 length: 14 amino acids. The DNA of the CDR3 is TGTGCCAGCAGCCCGCCGGACAGGGCCTATGGCTACACCTTC. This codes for CASSPPDRAYGYTF.

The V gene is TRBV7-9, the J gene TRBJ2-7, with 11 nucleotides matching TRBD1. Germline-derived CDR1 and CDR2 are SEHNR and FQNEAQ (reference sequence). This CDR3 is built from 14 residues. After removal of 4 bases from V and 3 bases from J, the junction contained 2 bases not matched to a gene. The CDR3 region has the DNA TGTGCCAGCAGCTACGGGACAGGGGGCTACGAGCAGTACTTC. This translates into CASSYGTGGYEQYF.

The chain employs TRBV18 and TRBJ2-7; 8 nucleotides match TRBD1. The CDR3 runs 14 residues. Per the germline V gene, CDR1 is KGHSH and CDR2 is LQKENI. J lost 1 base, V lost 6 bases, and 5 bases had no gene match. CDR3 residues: CASSSGTGSYEQYF. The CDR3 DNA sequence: TGTGCCAGCTCCTCCGGGACAGGATCCTACGAGCAGTACTTC.

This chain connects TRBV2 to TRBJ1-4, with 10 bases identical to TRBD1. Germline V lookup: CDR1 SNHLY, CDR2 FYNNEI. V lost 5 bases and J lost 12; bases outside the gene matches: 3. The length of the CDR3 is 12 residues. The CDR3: CASSPGTGELFF. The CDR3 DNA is TGTGCCAGCAGTCCCGGGACAGGGGAACTGTTTTTT.

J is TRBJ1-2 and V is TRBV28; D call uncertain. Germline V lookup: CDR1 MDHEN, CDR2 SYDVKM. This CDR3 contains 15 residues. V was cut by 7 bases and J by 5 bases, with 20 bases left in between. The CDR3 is CASTQTPTPWYGYTF. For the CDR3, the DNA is TGTGCCAGCACTCAGACGCCAACTCCCTGGTATGGCTACACCTTC.

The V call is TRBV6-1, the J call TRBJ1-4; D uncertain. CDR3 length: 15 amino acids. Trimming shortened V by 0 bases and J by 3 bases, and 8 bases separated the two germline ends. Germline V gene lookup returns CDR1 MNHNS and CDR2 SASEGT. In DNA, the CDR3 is TGTGCCAGCAGTGAAGCGCATCGGGCTAATGAAAAACTGTTTTTT. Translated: CASSEAHRANEKLFF.

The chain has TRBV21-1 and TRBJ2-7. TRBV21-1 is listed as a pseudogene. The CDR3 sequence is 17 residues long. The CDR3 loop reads CASTMLRGPHFPYEQYF. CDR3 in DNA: TGTGCCAGCACCATGCTCCGGGGACCGCATTTTCCCTACGAGCAGTACTTC.

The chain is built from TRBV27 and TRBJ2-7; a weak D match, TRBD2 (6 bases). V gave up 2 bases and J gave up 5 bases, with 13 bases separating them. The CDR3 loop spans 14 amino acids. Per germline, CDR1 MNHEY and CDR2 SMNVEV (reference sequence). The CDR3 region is CASSLDGSLNEQYF. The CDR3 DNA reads TGTGCCAGCAGTTTAGACGGGAGTTTAAACGAGCAGTACTTC.

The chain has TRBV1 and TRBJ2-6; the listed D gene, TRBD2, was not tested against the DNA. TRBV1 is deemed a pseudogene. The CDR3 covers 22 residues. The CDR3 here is CTSSLIRPLLAGGPGGANVLTF. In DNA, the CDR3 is TGCACCAGCAGCCTGATCCGACCTCTCCTAGCGGGAGGGCCTGGCGGGGCCAACGTCCTGACTTTC.

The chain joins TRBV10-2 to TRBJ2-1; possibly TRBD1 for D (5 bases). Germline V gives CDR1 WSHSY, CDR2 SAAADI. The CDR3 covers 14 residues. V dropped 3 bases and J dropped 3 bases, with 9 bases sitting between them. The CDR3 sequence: CASSEPGRYNEQFF. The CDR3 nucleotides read TGCGCCAGCAGTGAACCAGGGCGCTACAATGAGCAGTTCTTC.

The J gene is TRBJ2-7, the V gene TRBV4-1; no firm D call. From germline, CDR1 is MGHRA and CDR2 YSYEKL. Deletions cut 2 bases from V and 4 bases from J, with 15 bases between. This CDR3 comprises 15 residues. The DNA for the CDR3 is TGCGCCAGCAGCCAATGGGTACTACCGAAATACGAGCAGTACTTC. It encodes CASSQWVLPKYEQYF.